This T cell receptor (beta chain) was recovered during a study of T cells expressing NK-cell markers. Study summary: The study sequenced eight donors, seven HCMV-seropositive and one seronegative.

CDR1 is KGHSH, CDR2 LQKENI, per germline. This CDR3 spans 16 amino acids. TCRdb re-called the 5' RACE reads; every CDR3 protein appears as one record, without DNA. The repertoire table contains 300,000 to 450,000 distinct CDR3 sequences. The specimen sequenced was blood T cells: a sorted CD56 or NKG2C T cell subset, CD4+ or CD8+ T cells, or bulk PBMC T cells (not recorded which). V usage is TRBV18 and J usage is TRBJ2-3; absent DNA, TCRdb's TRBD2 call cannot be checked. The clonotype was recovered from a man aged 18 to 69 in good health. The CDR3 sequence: CASSPAVASIADTQYF. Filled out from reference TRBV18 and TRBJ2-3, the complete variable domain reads NAGVMQNPRHLVRRRGQEARLRCSPMKGHSHVYWYRQLPEEGLKFMVYLQKENIIDESGMPKERFSAEFPKEGPSILRIQQVVRGDSAAYFCASSPAVASIADTQYFGPGTRLTVL.